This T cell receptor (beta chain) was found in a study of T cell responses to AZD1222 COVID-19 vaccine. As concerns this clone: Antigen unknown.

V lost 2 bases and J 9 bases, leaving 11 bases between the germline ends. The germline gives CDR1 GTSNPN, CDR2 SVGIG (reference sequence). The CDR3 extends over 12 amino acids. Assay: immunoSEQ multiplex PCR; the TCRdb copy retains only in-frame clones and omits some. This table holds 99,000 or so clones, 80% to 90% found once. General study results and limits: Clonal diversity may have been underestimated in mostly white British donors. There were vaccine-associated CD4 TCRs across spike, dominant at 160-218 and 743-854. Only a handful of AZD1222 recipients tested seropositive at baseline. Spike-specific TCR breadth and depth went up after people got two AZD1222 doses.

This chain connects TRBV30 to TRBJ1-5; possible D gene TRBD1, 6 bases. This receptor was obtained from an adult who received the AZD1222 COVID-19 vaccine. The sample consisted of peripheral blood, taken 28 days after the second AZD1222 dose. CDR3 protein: CAWSRGSTPQHF. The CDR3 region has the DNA TGTGCCTGGAGTAGGGGGTCGACGCCCCAGCATTTT.